This entry concerns a single T cell receptor beta chain. Its antigen remains unknown. The record originates from a study of OX40 agonist ivuxolimab in advanced cancers. About the study: Cohort: 65% to 90% men, mean age 60, aged roughly 23 to 90.

Notes on the study in general: Compared with others, partial responders at 0.1-3.0 mg/kg displayed clonal expansion among the lowest. The average count of expanded clones was higher among CD8+ T cells than among CD4+.

No patient had autoimmune disease or received systemic immunosuppression. CDR3 length: 14 amino acids. Germline V CDR1 and CDR2: SGHTA, FQGNSA. V lost 5 bases and J lost 10; bases outside the gene matches: 7. Using immunoSEQ multiplex PCR, the repertoire was profiled, and TCRdb retains in-frame clones only, with some absent. This sample has around 50,000 clones, with around 74% found just once. Material: CD4+ or CD8+ T cells sorted from blood, obtained in a trial of the OX40 agonist ivuxolimab. The TCR was taken from an adult with an advanced solid tumor such as melanoma, head and neck, liver or kidney cancer. The V call is TRBV7-2, the J call TRBJ1-6; TRBD1 agrees at 8 bases. The CDR3 nucleotides are TGTGCCAGCAGCAAGACAGGGGTCGGGTCACCCCTCCACTTT. Protein: CASSKTGVGSPLHF.